This TCR beta chain was sequenced for a study of OX40 agonist ivuxolimab in advanced cancers. Overall study: Ivuxolimab, an agonist antibody against OX40 (CD134), was given to patients. Overall study findings and caveats: Expanded clones were, on average, more numerous among CD8+ T cells than CD4+.

Samples of blood were obtained at baseline, on cycle 4 day 1, and on cycle 7 day 1. Sequencing was performed with immunoSEQ multiplex PCR; in TCRdb, only in-frame clones are kept and a portion is missing. Of 45,000 to 60,000 clones in the sample, around 79% were seen once. Worth noting for this clone: Its specificity is unknown.

CDR1 is SGHNT and CDR2 is YYREEE in the germline V gene (reference sequence). Trimming cost V 4 bases and J 5 bases, with 9 bases left between them. The CDR3 is made up of 13 amino acids. This sample comprised CD4+ or CD8+ T cells sorted from blood, obtained in a trial of the OX40 agonist ivuxolimab. The chain recombines TRBV5-4 with TRBJ1-4; D not certain. This TCR was sampled from an adult with an advanced solid tumor such as melanoma, head and neck, liver or kidney cancer. The CDR3 DNA follows: TGTGCCAGCAGCCGACGAGGGAATGAAAAACTGTTTTTT. Translated, it gives CASSRRGNEKLFF.